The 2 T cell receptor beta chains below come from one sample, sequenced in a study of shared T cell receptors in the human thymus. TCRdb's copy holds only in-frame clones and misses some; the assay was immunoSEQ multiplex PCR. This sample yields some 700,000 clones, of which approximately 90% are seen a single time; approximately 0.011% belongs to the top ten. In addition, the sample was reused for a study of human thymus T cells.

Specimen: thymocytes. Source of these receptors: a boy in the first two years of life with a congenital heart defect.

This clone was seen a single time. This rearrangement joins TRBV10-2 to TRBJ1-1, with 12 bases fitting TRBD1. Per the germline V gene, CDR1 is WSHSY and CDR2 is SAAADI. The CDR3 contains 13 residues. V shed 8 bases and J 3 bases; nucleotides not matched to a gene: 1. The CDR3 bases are TGCGCCAGCGGGGACAGGGGGCACACTGAAGCTTTCTTT. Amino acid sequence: CASGDRGHTEAFF.

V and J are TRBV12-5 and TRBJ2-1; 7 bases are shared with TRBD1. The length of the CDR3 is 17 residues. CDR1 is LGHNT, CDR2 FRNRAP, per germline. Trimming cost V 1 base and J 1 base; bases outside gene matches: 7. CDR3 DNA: TGTGCTAGTGGTTTGGCTCTCGACAGGGAGTCCTACAATGAGCAGTTCTTC. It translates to CASGLALDRESYNEQFF.